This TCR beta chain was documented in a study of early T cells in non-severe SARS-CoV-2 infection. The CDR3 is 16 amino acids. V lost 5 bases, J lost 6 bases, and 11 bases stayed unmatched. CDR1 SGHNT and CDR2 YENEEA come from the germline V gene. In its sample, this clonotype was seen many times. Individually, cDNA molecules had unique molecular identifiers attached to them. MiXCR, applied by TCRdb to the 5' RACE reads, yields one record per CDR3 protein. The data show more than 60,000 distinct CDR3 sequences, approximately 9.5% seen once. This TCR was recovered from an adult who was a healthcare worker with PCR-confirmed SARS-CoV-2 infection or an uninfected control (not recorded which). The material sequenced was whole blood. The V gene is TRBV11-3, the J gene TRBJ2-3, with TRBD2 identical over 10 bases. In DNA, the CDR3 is TGTGCCAGCAGCCCGGGGAGGCTAGCGGGAGATGATACGCAGTATTTT. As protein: CASSPGRLAGDDTQYF.